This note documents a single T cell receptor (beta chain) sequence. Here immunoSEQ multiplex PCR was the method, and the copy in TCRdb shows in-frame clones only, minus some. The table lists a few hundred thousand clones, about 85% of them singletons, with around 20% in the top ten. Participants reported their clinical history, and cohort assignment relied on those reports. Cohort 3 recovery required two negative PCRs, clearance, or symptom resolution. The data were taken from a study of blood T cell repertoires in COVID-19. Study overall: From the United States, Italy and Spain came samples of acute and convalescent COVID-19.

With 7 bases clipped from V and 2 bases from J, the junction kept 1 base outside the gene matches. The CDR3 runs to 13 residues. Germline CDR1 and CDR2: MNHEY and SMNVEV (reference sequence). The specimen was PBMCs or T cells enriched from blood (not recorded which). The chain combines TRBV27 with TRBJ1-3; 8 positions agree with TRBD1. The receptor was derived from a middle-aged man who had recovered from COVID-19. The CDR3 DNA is TGTGCCAGCAAGGACAGGGCTGGAAACACCATATATTTT. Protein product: CASKDRAGNTIYF.